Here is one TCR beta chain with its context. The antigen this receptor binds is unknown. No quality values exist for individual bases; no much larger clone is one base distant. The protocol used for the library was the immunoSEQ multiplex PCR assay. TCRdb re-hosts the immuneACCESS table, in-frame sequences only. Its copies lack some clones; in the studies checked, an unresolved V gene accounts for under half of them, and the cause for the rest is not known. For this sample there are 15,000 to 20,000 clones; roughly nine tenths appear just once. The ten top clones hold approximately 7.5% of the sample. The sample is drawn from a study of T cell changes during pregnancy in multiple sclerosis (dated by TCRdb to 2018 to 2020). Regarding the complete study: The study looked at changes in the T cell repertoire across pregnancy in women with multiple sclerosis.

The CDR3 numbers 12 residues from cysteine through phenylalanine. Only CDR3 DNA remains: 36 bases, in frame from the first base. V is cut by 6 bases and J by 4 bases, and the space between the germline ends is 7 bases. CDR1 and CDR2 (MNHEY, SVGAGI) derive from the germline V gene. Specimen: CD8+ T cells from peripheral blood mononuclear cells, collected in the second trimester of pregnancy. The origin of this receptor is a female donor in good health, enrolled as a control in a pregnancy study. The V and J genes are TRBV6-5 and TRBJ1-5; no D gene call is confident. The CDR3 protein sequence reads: CASRSGNQPQHF. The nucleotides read TGTGCCAGCAGGTCCGGGAATCAGCCCCAGCATTTT.